This section outlines one T cell receptor beta chain sequence together with its context. What it binds is not known. The data are from a study of cytomegalovirus exposure and HLA in healthy donors. Whole-study context: Earlier, approximately 110 million unique TCR beta sequences were recovered from approximately 180 million T cells by an analysis. Findings of the study overall: Later, an analysis showed that TCR beta chains associated with HLA were more clonally expanded than others that were equally common. In terms of immune exposure information, only CMV serostatus was available.

PCR used 60 Vbeta primers and 13 Jbeta primers. Sequenced by immunoSEQ multiplex PCR; TCRdb stores in-frame clones only, minus some. Altogether some 120,000 clones are present, about two thirds being singletons, with the ten largest covering 5.5% to 8.5%. The CDR3 is made up of 15 amino acids. Trimming cost V 5 bases and J 6 bases; bases outside gene matches: 7. Germline V gene sequence: CDR1 MNHEY, CDR2 SMNVEV (reference sequence). V usage is TRBV27 and J usage is TRBJ2-2, with 9 bases lining up with TRBD1. The source material was PBMCs. The TCR originated in a man between 35 and 55 years old in good health and CMV-seropositive. The CDR3 is CASSGTGNSPGELFF. CDR3 nucleotides: TGTGCCAGCAGTGGGACAGGGAATAGCCCCGGGGAGCTGTTTTTT.